This T cell receptor (beta chain) was sequenced for a study of a mutant IDH1 vaccine in newly diagnosed glioma (dated by TCRdb to the early 2020s). For context, the study as a whole: Vaccination was initiated 4-6 weeks after radiotherapy alone, or concurrently with temozolomide cycles in the chemotherapy-containing groups. Of the roughly 33 treated patients, around 62% were male and roughly 38% were female, and a mean age of roughly 41 years was recorded. Before enrollment, most patients had been given radiochemotherapy with temozolomide as standard therapy, while the rest had received either radiotherapy alone or temozolomide alone. The week-35 safety follow-up took place at visit V12, and the week-47 end of study took place at visit V13. Six visits were used for peripheral blood collection: V03 (baseline), V05, V07, V10, V12 and V13. Longitudinal TCRB deep sequencing was performed for 25 to 30 treated patients wherever samples were available for exploratory analyses. Study-level results and caveats: It was noted by the authors that analyses of patient blood samples could not be reproduced owing to sample limitations. Vaccine-induced immune responses across multiple MHC alleles were detected in 90% to 95% of patients. Changes in the top peripheral T cell clonotypes picked up by TCRB sequencing did not appear to be linked to pseudoprogression. PBMC samples for TCRB deep sequencing were selected based on availability.

Turning to this clone: Which antigen it targets is not known. Nothing much larger sits one base from this clone, and base qualities are not available.

Taken with the paper, the label for time point translates to: week 35, safety follow-up. A 20-mer mutant IDH1 peptide at 300 micrograms in Montanide made up each vaccine dose, which was injected subcutaneously together with topical imiquimod. Patients were given eight vaccinations, in weeks 1, 3, 5, 7, 11, 15, 19 and 23, which matched visits V03 through V10. Donors had newly diagnosed WHO grade 3 or 4 IDH1-mutant astrocytomas with loss of nuclear ATRX. The samples were drawn from NOA16, a multicentre, single-arm, open-label phase I trial in Germany that tested a mutant IDH1 peptide vaccine in humans for the first time. Genomic DNA for TCRB sequencing was isolated from EDTA blood with the DNeasy Blood and Tissue Kit. Libraries were constructed by the immunoSEQ multiplex PCR assay. Rearranged TCR beta chain sequences were amplified using the hsTCRB Kit according to the manufacturer's protocol. Sequencing of TCRB libraries was carried out on an Illumina MiSeq. On the authors' methods: The proprietary platform of the kit vendor was used for demultiplexing, trimming and gene mapping. Drawn from immuneACCESS, this table holds only the in-frame rearrangements with V and J called that TCRdb kept. Clones are partly lost; checked studies trace under half to an unresolved V gene and leave the rest unexplained. The DNA was the basis for D and trimming; V, J and clone size are from that table. Across this sample there are roughly 51,000 clones, with approximately 80% seen only once. The ten largest clones represent less than 7.5% of the sample.

The TCR sequence derives from a man aged 35-49 years with glioma. The sequences come from PBMCs, collected from a glioma patient whose treatment included an IDH1 peptide vaccine.

CDR3 loop: CASSPRVQETQYF. The nucleotide sequence is TGTGCCAGCAGCCCGAGGGTTCAAGAGACCCAGTACTTC. The receptor chain draws on TRBV7-7 and TRBJ2-5; the D gene is perhaps TRBD2, on 5 matching bases. The CDR3, cysteine through phenylalanine, is 13 amino acids long. Only the CDR3 region is kept as DNA, spanning 39 bases read in frame from base 1. V is cut by 5 bases and J by 2 bases, and the space between the germline ends is 9 bases. For CDR1 and CDR2, the germline V gene (reference sequence) lists SSHAT and FNYEAQ.